This T cell receptor (beta chain) derives from a study of T cells in Graves' hyperthyroidism and ophthalmopathy. RNA transcripts gave rise to amplified TCR beta CDR3 regions. Primed by the HTBI set, a first-round RT-PCR was run on the TCR CDR3. TCRdb reprocessed the multiplex PCR reads via MiXCR and lists one record per CDR3 protein. The sample holds a few hundred thousand distinct CDR3 sequences, 15% to 19% seen once. Over 18 months, lack of ophthalmopathy progression marked Graves' hyperthyroidism as stable. Newly diagnosed hyperthyroidism patients aged 18 to 65 years had disease lasting under 2 months. Clinical symptoms, serum thyroxine, TRAb, thyroid ultrasound and orbital computed tomography informed diagnoses. The CDR3 is 17 residues long.

The receptor comes from a woman in her 30s with Graves' hyperthyroidism. Material for sequencing was blood. The chain joins TRBV3-2 to TRBJ2-7; the table's D call of TRBD1 was not tested on the DNA. TRBV3-2 is assigned pseudogene status. The CDR3: CASSRTGGQGLPYEQYF. CDR3 coding DNA: TGTGCCAGCAGCCGGACGGGTGGACAGGGGTTGCCCTACGAGCAGTACTTC.